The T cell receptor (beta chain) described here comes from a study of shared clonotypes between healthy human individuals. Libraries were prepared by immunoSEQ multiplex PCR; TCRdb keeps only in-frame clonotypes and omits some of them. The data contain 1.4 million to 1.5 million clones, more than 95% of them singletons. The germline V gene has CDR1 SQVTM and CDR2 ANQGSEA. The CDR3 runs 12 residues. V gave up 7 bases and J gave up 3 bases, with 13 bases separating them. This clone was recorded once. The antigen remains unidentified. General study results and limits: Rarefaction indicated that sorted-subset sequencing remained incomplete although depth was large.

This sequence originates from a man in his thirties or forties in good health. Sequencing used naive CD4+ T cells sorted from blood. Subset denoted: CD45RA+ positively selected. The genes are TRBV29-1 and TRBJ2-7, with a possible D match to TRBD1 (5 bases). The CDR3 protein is CSARQLNYEQYF. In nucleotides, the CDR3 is TGCAGCGCCCGACAGTTGAACTACGAGCAGTACTTC.